The TCR beta chain under discussion was sequenced for a study of OX40 agonist ivuxolimab in advanced cancers. Overall study findings and caveats: The study observed clonal expansion of CD4+ and CD8+ blood T cells by week 6 at 0.1 to 3.0 mg/kg. On average, CD8+ T cells showed a greater number of expanded clones than CD4+.

Deletions cut 1 base from V and 1 base from J, with 16 bases between. The germline V gene encodes CDR1 SGHVS and CDR2 FNYEAQ. CDR3 length equals 17 residues. This clone was recorded a few times. Its cognate antigen is unknown. The data were produced by immunoSEQ multiplex PCR, yet TCRdb's version contains in-frame clones alone and is incomplete. Of over 30,000 clones in the sample, approximately 89% were seen once. The TCR was taken from an adult with an advanced solid tumor such as melanoma, head and neck, liver or kidney cancer. The starting material was CD4+ or CD8+ T cells sorted from blood, obtained in a trial of the OX40 agonist ivuxolimab. The V call is TRBV7-6, the J call TRBJ1-1; perhaps TRBD1 as D (6 bases). Here the CDR3 DNA reads TGTGCCAGCAGCTTAGTGTCCCAGGGGAGGGCGAACACTGAAGCTTTCTTT. It codes for CASSLVSQGRANTEAFF.